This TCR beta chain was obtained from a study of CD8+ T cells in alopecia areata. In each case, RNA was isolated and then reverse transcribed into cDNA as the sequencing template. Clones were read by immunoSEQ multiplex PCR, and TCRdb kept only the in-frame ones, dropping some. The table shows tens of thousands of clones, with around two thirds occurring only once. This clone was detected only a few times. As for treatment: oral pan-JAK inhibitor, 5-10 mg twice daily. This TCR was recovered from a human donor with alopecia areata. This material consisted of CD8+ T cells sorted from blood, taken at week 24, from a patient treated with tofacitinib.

CDR3 DNA sequence: TGTGCCAGCAGCGCACTTTCTGGGGGAGAAGAGACCCAGTACTTC. Its translation: CASSALSGGEETQYF. The rearrangement joins TRBV7-9 to TRBJ2-5; D may be TRBD1 or TRBD2 (5 bases each). The length of the CDR3 is 15 residues. The germline V gene encodes CDR1 SEHNR and CDR2 FQNEAQ (reference sequence). V was pared by 5 bases and J by 3 bases, with 16 bases between.